This T cell receptor (beta chain) was sequenced for a study of blood T cell repertoires in COVID-19. Study as a whole: The United States, Italy and Spain provided the acute and convalescent COVID-19 samples.

V was pared by 0 bases and J by 5 bases, with 14 bases between. CDR3 size: 15 residues. Germline CDR1 SGHRS, CDR2 YFSETQ. Donors were grouped by their self-reported clinical history. Two consecutive negative NP/OP PCR tests, clearance, or resolved symptoms defined Cohort 3 recovery. Profiling relied on immunoSEQ multiplex PCR, and the TCRdb table lists in-frame clones only, not all of them. This table holds about 380,000 clones, more than 75% found once. The sequence was obtained from a woman under 30 who had recovered from COVID-19. Sequencing used PBMCs or T cells enriched from blood (not recorded which). V gene TRBV5-1 combines with J gene TRBJ1-2; a possible D gene is TRBD1 (6 bases). The CDR3 region is CASSLVGQPSYGYTF. The CDR3 nucleotides are TGCGCCAGCAGCTTGGTTGGACAGCCTAGTTATGGCTACACCTTC.